This TCR beta chain stems from a study of cytomegalovirus exposure and HLA in healthy donors. Overall study findings and caveats: Reports indicated that the classifier achieved high specificity and sensitivity in diagnosing cytomegalovirus status. Across donors, sequencing depth was assumed by presence/absence analyses to be roughly uniform.

On this clone: Its antigen is currently unknown.

Primers for the PCR totalled 60 Vbeta and 13 Jbeta. The table came from immunoSEQ multiplex PCR; TCRdb's copy has only in-frame clones and leaves some out. This sample has about 130,000 clones; less than 80% occur once, and the top ten carry more than 6%. The V segment lost 6 bases and the J segment 6 bases; nucleotides outside the gene matches: 11. This CDR3 contains 15 residues. Per the germline V gene, CDR1 is MNHEY and CDR2 is SVGAGI. V is TRBV6-5 and J is TRBJ2-7, with 10 bases that match TRBD2. This clonotype was obtained from a middle-aged man in good health and CMV-seropositive. Source material: PBMCs. The CDR3 coding sequence is TGTGCCAGCAGCCCAGCGGGAGGGACCCCTTCCGAGCAGTACTTC. This gives the protein CASSPAGGTPSEQYF.